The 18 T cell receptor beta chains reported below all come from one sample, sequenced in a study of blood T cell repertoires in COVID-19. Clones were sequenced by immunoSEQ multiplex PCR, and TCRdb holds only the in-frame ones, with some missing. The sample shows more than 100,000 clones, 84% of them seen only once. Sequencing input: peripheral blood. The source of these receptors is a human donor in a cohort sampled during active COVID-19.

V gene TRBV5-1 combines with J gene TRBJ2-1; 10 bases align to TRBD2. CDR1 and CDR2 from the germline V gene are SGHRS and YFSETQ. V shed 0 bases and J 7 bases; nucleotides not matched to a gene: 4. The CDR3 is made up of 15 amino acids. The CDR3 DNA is TGCGCCAGCAGCTTGGCTAGCGGGGGTGGAAATGAGCAGTTCTTC. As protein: CASSLASGGGNEQFF.

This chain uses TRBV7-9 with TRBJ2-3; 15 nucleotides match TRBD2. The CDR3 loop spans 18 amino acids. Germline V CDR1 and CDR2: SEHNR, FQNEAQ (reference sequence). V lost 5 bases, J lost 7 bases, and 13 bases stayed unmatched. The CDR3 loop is CASSPTERGLAGGHTQYF. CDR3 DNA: TGTGCCAGCAGCCCCACAGAGAGGGGACTAGCGGGGGGCCATACGCAGTATTTT.

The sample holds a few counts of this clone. In DNA form, the CDR3 reads TGTGCCAGCTGGGACAGGGGCGAAAACTATGGCTACACCTTC. Amino acids: CASWDRGENYGYTF. The V and J genes are TRBV6-5 and TRBJ1-2; 10 bases map to TRBD1. Losses at the gene ends were 8 bases for V and 2 bases for J; bases not matched to a gene: 5. The CDR3 runs 14 residues. Germline V CDR1 and CDR2: MNHEY, SVGAGI.

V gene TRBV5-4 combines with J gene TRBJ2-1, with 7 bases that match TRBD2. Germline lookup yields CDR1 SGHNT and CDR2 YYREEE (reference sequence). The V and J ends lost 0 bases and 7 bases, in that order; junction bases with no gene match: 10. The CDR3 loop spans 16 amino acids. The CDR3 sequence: CASSLALGGVINEQFF. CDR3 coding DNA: TGTGCCAGCAGCTTGGCTTTGGGGGGGGTTATAAATGAGCAGTTCTTC.

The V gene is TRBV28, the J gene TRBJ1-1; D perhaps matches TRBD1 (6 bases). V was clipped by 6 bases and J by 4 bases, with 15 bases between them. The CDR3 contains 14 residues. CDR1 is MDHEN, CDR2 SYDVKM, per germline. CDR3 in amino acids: CASRGPDSLTEAFF. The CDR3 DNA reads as TGTGCCAGCAGAGGACCGGACAGCCTCACTGAAGCTTTCTTT.

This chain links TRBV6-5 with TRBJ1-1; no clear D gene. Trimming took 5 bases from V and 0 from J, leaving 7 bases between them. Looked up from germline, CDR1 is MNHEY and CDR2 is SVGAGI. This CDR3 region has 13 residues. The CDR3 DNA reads TGTGCCAGCAGTCGAGGGATGAACACTGAAGCTTTCTTT. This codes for CASSRGMNTEAFF.

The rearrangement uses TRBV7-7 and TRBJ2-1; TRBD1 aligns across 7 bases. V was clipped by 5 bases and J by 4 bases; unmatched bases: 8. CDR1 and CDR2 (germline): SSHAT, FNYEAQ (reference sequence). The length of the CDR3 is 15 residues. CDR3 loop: CASSLGTDQYNEQFF. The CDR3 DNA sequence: TGTGCCAGCAGCCTAGGGACAGACCAATACAATGAGCAGTTCTTC.

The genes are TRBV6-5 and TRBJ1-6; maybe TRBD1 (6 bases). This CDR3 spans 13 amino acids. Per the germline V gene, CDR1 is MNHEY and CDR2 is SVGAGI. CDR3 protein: CVTRGGRNSPLHF. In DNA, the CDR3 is TGTGTCACTCGGGGGGGGCGGAATTCACCCCTCCACTTT.

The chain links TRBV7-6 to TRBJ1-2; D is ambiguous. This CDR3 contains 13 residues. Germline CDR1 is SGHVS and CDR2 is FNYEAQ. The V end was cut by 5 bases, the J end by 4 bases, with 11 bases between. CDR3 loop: CASSRGLLYGYTF. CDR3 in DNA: TGTGCCAGCAGCAGAGGTCTACTCTATGGCTACACCTTC. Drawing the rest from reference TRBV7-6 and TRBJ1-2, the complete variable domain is GAGVSQSPRYKVTKRGQDVALRCDPISGHVSLYWYRQALGQGPEFLTYFNYEAQQDKSGLPNDRFSAERPEGSISTLTIQRTEQRDSAMYRCASSRGLLYGYTFGSGTRLTVV.

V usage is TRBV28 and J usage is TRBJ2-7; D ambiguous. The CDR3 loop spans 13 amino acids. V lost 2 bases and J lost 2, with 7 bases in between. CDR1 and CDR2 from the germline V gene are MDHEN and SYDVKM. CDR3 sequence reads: CASSLNSPYEQYF. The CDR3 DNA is TGTGCCAGCAGTTTAAACAGTCCCTACGAGCAGTACTTC.

Written as DNA, the CDR3 is TGCGCCAGCAGCTCCCTAGCGGGGGGCAGCTCCTACAATGAGCAGTTCTTC. Its translation is CASSSLAGGSSYNEQFF. V is TRBV5-1 and J is TRBJ2-1; the match to TRBD2 covers 11 bases. Germline V CDR1 and CDR2: SGHRS, YFSETQ. CDR3 length equals 17 residues. Unmatched junction bases numbered 5, after V lost 3 bases and J lost 0 bases.

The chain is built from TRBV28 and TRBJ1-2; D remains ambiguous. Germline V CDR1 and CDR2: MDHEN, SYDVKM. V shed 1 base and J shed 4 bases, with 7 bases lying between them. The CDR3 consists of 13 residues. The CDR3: CASSLSRGYGYTF. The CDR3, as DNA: TGTGCCAGCAGTTTATCGCGGGGCTATGGCTACACCTTC.

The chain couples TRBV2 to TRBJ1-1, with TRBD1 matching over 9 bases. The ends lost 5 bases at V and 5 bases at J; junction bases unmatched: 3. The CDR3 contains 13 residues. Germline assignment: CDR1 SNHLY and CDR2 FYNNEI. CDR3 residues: CASSTGGRTEAFF. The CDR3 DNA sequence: TGTGCCAGCAGTACAGGGGGCCGGACTGAAGCTTTCTTT.

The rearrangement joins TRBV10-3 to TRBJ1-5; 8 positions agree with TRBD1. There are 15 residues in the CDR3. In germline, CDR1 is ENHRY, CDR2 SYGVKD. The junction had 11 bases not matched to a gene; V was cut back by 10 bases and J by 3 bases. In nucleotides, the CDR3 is TGTGCCACTCAAGGGGACAGGTTAGACAATCAGCCCCAGCATTTT. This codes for CATQGDRLDNQPQHF.

CDR3 in amino acids: CASSQLAIGQGGTYEQYF. The CDR3 nucleotides are TGCGCCAGCAGCCAATTGGCGATAGGACAGGGGGGGACCTACGAGCAGTACTTC. The chain links TRBV5-1 to TRBJ2-7; 10 nucleotides match TRBD1. The length of the CDR3 is 18 residues. The germline V gene encodes CDR1 SGHRS and CDR2 YFSETQ. Germline trimming cut 4 bases from V and 2 bases from J; bases unmatched to any gene: 15.

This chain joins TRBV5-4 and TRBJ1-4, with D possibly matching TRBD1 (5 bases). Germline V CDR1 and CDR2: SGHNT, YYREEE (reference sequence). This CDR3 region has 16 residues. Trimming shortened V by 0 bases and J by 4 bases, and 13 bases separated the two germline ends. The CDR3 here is CASSLEPGTLNEKLFF. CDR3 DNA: TGTGCCAGCAGCTTGGAACCCGGGACTCTTAATGAAAAACTGTTTTTT.

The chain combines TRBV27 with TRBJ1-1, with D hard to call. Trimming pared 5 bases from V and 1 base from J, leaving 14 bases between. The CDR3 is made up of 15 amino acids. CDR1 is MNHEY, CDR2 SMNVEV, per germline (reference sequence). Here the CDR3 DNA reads TGTGCCAGCAGTCCCACCCCTCTAACGAACACTGAAGCTTTCTTT. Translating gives CASSPTPLTNTEAFF.

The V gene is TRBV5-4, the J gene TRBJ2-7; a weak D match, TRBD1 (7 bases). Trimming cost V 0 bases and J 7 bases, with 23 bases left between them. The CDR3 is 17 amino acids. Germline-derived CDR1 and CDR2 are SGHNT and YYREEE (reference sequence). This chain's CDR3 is CASSLERGGDRAGEQYF. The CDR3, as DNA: TGTGCCAGCAGCTTGGAAAGAGGGGGCGACAGGGCGGGAGAGCAGTACTTC.